One and the same sample provided the 28 T cell receptor beta chains below, sequenced in a study of molecular identifiers for immune sequencing clone quantification. TCRdb independently ran MiXCR on the PCR reads; one entry per CDR3 protein. The data hold approximately 670,000 distinct CDR3 sequences, with 20% observed a single time. The sequencing sample was made of naive CD8+ T cells from blood, with Jurkat cell RNA spiked in. Subset meaning: FACS-sorted CD8+CD4-CCR7+CD45RA+ naive T cells. The receptors stem from a human donor in good health. Some libraries in this study had Jurkat cell RNA spiked in.

This clonotype has ten or more counts. The rearrangement uses TRBV28 and TRBJ1-5; tentative D call: TRBD1 (6 bases). The length of the CDR3 is 15 residues. Germline values: CDR1 MDHEN, CDR2 SYDVKM. The V end was cut by 2 bases, the J end by 1 base, with 9 bases between. The CDR3 is CASSLIGQSNQPQHF. The CDR3 bases are TGTGCCAGCAGTTTAATCGGACAGAGCAATCAGCCCCAGCATTTT.

This clonotype was counted many times. The rearrangement links TRBV7-2 to TRBJ2-3; TRBD2 might be the D (6 bases). This CDR3 has 15 amino acids. Germline CDR1 is SGHTA and CDR2 is FQGNSA. The germline V and J ends were trimmed by 2 bases and 6 bases, with 15 bases remaining between them. This CDR3 reads CASSLLGTRTDTQYF. The CDR3 nucleotides are TGTGCCAGCAGCTTATTGGGGACTCGAACGGATACGCAGTATTTT.

This clonotype was found many times. The J gene is TRBJ2-2, the V gene TRBV4-3, with D possibly being TRBD1 (6 bases). In germline, CDR1 is LGHNA, CDR2 YSLEER. The CDR3 is made up of 17 amino acids. Trimming removed 0 bases at V and 2 bases at J, with 13 bases between. The CDR3 reads CASSQDTWDTNTGELFF. In DNA form, the CDR3 reads TGCGCCAGCAGCCAAGATACATGGGACACCAACACCGGGGAGCTGTTTTTT.

Remarks on this clonotype: Because the CDR3 is missing its conserved closing phenylalanine or tryptophan, this is likely a read error. The chain carries TRBV28 and TRBJ2-6; tentatively, D is TRBD1 (6 bases). Germline V gene sequence: CDR1 MDHEN, CDR2 SYDVKM. This CDR3 contains 20 residues. V dropped 6 bases and J dropped 0 bases, with 24 bases sitting between them. CDR3 loop: CASSPPPTAGDLSGANVLTL. The CDR3 nucleotides read TGTGCCAGCAGCCCGCCGCCTACGGCAGGGGACCTCTCTGGGGCCAACGTCCTGACTCTC.

This clonotype showed up many times. V gene TRBV6-5 combines with J gene TRBJ2-1; D remains ambiguous. The CDR3 extends over 11 amino acids. CDR1 is MNHEY, CDR2 SVGAGI, per germline. The ends were cut back, 6 bases at V and 4 bases at J, with 4 bases in the middle. In nucleotides, the CDR3 is TGTGCCAGCAGGAAATACAATGAGCAGTTCTTC. Encoded protein: CASRKYNEQFF.

This clonotype showed up just a few times. J is TRBJ1-1 and V is TRBV11-3; the D is unclear. Trimming took off 11 bases at V and 11 bases at J, with 27 bases between the two ends. This CDR3 contains 14 residues. CDR1 and CDR2 (germline): SGHNT, YENEEA. In nucleotides, the CDR3 is TGTGCCGGTATACGAGGGAGACGCCGATCCAATGCTTTCTTT. Protein sequence: CAGIRGRRRSNAFF.

This clonotype was detected many times. The genes are TRBV5-4 and TRBJ2-7; a possible D gene is TRBD1 (6 bases). V was cut by 0 bases and J by 2 bases, with 9 bases left in between. The CDR3 loop spans 14 amino acids. Germline V lookup: CDR1 SGHNT, CDR2 YYREEE (reference sequence). This chain's CDR3 is CASSLDRDAYEQYF. CDR3 in DNA: TGTGCCAGCAGCTTGGACAGGGACGCCTACGAGCAGTACTTC.

The sample holds a few counts of this clonotype. This chain links TRBV24-1 with TRBJ2-1; 7 nucleotides agree with TRBD1. Germline V gene data show CDR1 as KGHDR and CDR2 as SFDVKD. V lost 5 bases to trimming and J lost 9 bases; unmatched junction nucleotides: 6. The length of the CDR3 is 13 residues. Here the CDR3 reads CATSALGQPEQFF. In DNA, the CDR3 is TGTGCCACCAGTGCCCTGGGACAGCCTGAGCAGTTCTTC.

This clonotype was seen ten or more times. This chain joins TRBV11-2 and TRBJ2-3; 10 nucleotides align to TRBD2. CDR3 size: 17 residues. Germline values: CDR1 SGHAT, CDR2 FQNNGV. Trimming cost V 5 bases and J 2 bases; bases outside gene matches: 10. The CDR3 DNA is TGTGCCAGCAGCCAACTAATACTAGCGGGACTCACAGATACGCAGTATTTT. It specifies CASSQLILAGLTDTQYF.

To note about this clonotype: This may be a read error: a much more frequent sequence differs by one nucleotide. The chain uses TRBV6-2 or TRBV6-3 and TRBJ2-3, with 9 bases matching TRBD2. Germline loops: CDR1 MNHEY, CDR2 SVGEGT. The CDR3 contains 16 residues. The CDR3: CANSYLAGTSTDTQYF. The CDR3 DNA reads as TGTGCCAACAGTTACCTAGCGGGAACGAGCACAGATACGCAGTATTTT.

As for this clonotype: A read error may be the cause here, since a much bigger clone is one base away. The V gene is TRBV19, the J gene TRBJ1-2; D uncertain. Trimming left V 3 bases short and J 7 bases short, with 15 bases between. The CDR3 sequence is 14 residues long. Per the germline V gene, CDR1 is LNHDA and CDR2 is SQIVND (reference sequence). The CDR3 region is CASSMKDHHFGYTF. CDR3 DNA: TGTGCCAGTAGTATGAAGGACCATCACTTTGGCTACACCTTC.

The chain has TRBV4-3 and TRBJ1-1; TRBD1 matches 8 bases. Germline CDR1 is LGHNA and CDR2 is YSLEER. The V and J ends lost 0 bases and 5 bases, in that order; junction bases with no gene match: 11. This CDR3 is 17 amino acids long. CDR3 bases: TGCGCCAGCAGCCAAGACGTATCCCAGGGGGCATGGACTGAAGCTTTCTTT. Its protein product is CASSQDVSQGAWTEAFF.

This clonotype was recorded at least ten times. The rearrangement uses TRBV5-1 and TRBJ2-7; TRBD2 agrees at 9 bases. There are 15 residues in the CDR3. Germline V gene lookup returns CDR1 SGHRS and CDR2 YFSETQ. V shed 4 bases and J 0 bases; nucleotides not matched to a gene: 5. In nucleotides, the CDR3 is TGCGCCAGCAGCCCCTCTAGCGGGAACTCCTACGAGCAGTACTTC. It encodes CASSPSSGNSYEQYF.

The chain is built from TRBV29-1 and TRBJ2-2; D is undetermined. Trimming shortened V by 4 bases and J by 3 bases, and 21 bases separated the two germline ends. Germline loops: CDR1 SQVTM, CDR2 ANQGSEA. The CDR3 has 17 amino acids. CDR3 in DNA: TGCAGCGTTGGTGATCCCAGGAATGGCGGATACACCGGGGAGCTGTTTTTT. Its protein is CSVGDPRNGGYTGELFF.

This clonotype was detected many times. This sequence joins TRBV5-1 and TRBJ2-7; TRBD2 matches at 10 bases. V shed 1 base and J 1 base; nucleotides not matched to a gene: 2. The CDR3 loop spans 15 amino acids. Germline CDR1 is SGHRS and CDR2 is YFSETQ. CDR3 in DNA: TGCGCCAGCAGCTTGTATAGCGGGGGGTCCTACGAGCAGTACTTC. Residues: CASSLYSGGSYEQYF.

In this sample, this clonotype turned up many times. CDR3 DNA sequence: TGTGCCAGCAGTCCCCGTGCAGCGAAGACCCAGTACTTC. This codes for CASSPRAAKTQYF. This chain links TRBV12-3 or TRBV12-4 with TRBJ2-5; D gene unclear. The CDR3 totals 13 residues. Trimming cost V 5 bases and J 6 bases, with 13 bases left between them.

V usage is TRBV24-1 and J usage is TRBJ2-7; D remains unclear. Deletions cut 4 bases from V and 5 bases from J, with 26 bases between. The CDR3 contains 18 residues. Per the germline V gene, CDR1 is KGHDR and CDR2 is SFDVKD. CDR3 sequence: CATSERTLTIRIIHEQYF. The CDR3 region has the DNA TGTGCCACCAGTGAACGCACGCTGACAATTCGGATTATCCACGAGCAGTACTTC.

This clonotype has more than one count but fewer than ten. The J gene is TRBJ1-1, the V gene TRBV18; D possibly corresponds to TRBD1 (6 bases). The ends were cut back, 0 bases at V and 6 bases at J, with 8 bases in the middle. The CDR3 length is 13 residues. The germline V gene has CDR1 KGHSH and CDR2 LQKENI. As DNA, the CDR3 is TGTGCCAGCTCACCACCCCGGACAGCTGAAGCTTTCTTT. Its protein is CASSPPRTAEAFF.

The chain links TRBV4-2 to TRBJ1-1; unclear D gene. Trimming removed 0 bases at V and 0 bases at J, with 5 bases between. This CDR3 is 14 amino acids long. Germline CDR1 and CDR2: LGHNA and YNFKEQ. CDR3 loop: CASSQESMNTEAFF. DNA of the CDR3: TGTGCCAGCAGCCAAGAAAGCATGAACACTGAAGCTTTCTTT.

V is TRBV20-1 and J is TRBJ2-7, with D perhaps TRBD2 (6 bases). The CDR3 length is 16 residues. V was pared by 0 bases and J by 2 bases, with 17 bases between. Germline CDR1 and CDR2: DFQATT and SNEGSKA (reference sequence). The CDR3 reads CSARDSMGSGTYEQYF. The DNA for the CDR3 is TGCAGTGCTAGAGATAGTATGGGTAGCGGAACCTACGAGCAGTACTTC.

On this clonotype itself: Since the CDR3 does not end with the conserved phenylalanine or tryptophan, this likely comes from a read error. The genes are TRBV9 and TRBJ2-2, with D hard to call. The CDR3 sequence is 12 residues long. The germline CDR1 and CDR2 sequences are SGDLS and YYNGEE. Trimming cost V 4 bases and J 5 bases, with 6 bases left between them. The CDR3 spells CASSRETGELFL. CDR3 DNA: TGTGCCAGCAGCAGGGAAACCGGGGAGCTGTTTCTT.

This clonotype was seen a few times. The chain links TRBV13 to TRBJ2-2; D is possibly TRBD2 (6 bases). Germline V gene data show CDR1 as PRHDT and CDR2 as FYEKMQ (reference sequence). V lost 3 bases and J 0 bases, leaving 8 bases between the germline ends. CDR3 length equals 15 residues. Here the CDR3 reads CASSFGGTNTGELFF. The DNA of the CDR3 is TGTGCCAGCAGCTTCGGCGGGACGAACACCGGGGAGCTGTTTTTT.

This clonotype showed up many times. V gene TRBV6-2 or TRBV6-3 combines with J gene TRBJ2-5; D possibly corresponds to TRBD2 (6 bases). Germline V gene data show CDR1 as MNHEY and CDR2 as SVGEGT. V was pared by 5 bases and J by 9 bases, with 13 bases between. This CDR3 is 12 amino acids long. The CDR3 loop reads CASSGLLESQYF. CDR3 coding DNA: TGTGCCAGCAGTGGACTACTCGAGTCCCAGTACTTC.

This clonotype has ten or more counts. CDR3 coding DNA: TGCACCTCGACAGGGGCAGGAGAGACCCAGTACTTC. Amino acids: CTSTGAGETQYF. J is TRBJ2-5 and V is TRBV29-1; 8 bases agree with TRBD1. CDR3 length equals 12 residues. CDR1 is SQVTM, CDR2 ANQGSEA, per germline.

Only one count was recorded for this clonotype. It may be a read error: a sequence one base away is much more abundant. The V call is TRBV9, the J call TRBJ2-7; D might be TRBD1 (6 bases). This CDR3 region has 15 residues. In germline, CDR1 is SGDLS, CDR2 YYNGEE. As DNA, the CDR3 is TGTACCAGCAGCGCAGGGGCTGGGGTAACCTACGAGCAGTACTTC. Translated: CTSSAGAGVTYEQYF.

The chain uses TRBV19 and TRBJ2-2; D remains ambiguous. Trimming stripped 2 bases from V and 4 bases from J, with 14 bases between. The CDR3 extends over 16 amino acids. The germline V gene encodes CDR1 LNHDA and CDR2 SQIVND (reference sequence). The CDR3 DNA reads as TGTGCCAGTAGTATAATCCTGGCATGGGGCACCGGGGAGCTGTTTTTT. Amino acids: CASSIILAWGTGELFF.

Many counts were recorded for this clonotype. The gene calls are TRBV7-9 and TRBJ2-3; weak D call: TRBD2 (5 bases). V lost 6 bases and J lost 6, with 16 bases in between. CDR3 length: 14 residues. CDR1 is SEHNR, CDR2 FQNEAQ, per germline (reference sequence). The CDR3 coding sequence is TGTGCCAGCAGACCGTCCCTCGGGGTCGATACGCAGTATTTT. It specifies CASRPSLGVDTQYF.

In this sample, this clonotype turned up many times. The rearrangement joins TRBV19 to TRBJ2-7; 12 nucleotides align to TRBD2. CDR3 size: 15 residues. Germline-derived CDR1 and CDR2 are LNHDA and SQIVND (reference sequence). Germline trimming cut 5 bases from V and 4 bases from J; bases unmatched to any gene: 6. The CDR3 DNA follows: TGTGCCAGTAGTGCCGCCGGGACTAGCGGGTACGAGCAGTACTTC. It yields the protein CASSAAGTSGYEQYF.